This T cell receptor (beta chain) was found in a study of T cells in Graves' hyperthyroidism and ophthalmopathy. Study details: Peripheral blood sampling occurred at initial diagnosis, before any treatment.

Participants, patients aged 18 to 65, had newly diagnosed hyperthyroidism with a duration under 2 months. Exclusions: uncontrolled infection, other autoimmune disease, pregnancy, lactation. Diagnostic assessment was based on clinical symptoms, serum thyroxine and TRAb, thyroid ultrasound and orbital computed tomography. The CDR3 is 12 residues long. Per the germline V gene, CDR1 is SQVTM and CDR2 is ANQGSEA. Trimming took 6 bases from V and 5 from J; bases not matched to a gene: 3. What was amplified from RNA transcripts were TCR beta CDR3 regions. First-round RT-PCR targeting the TCR CDR3 was performed with the HTBI primer set. TCRdb re-called the multiplex PCR reads through MiXCR, storing one row per CDR3 protein. This table holds 300,000 to 450,000 distinct CDR3 sequences, roughly 25% found once.

The clonotype comes from a man aged 45-65 years with Graves' hyperthyroidism. V and J are TRBV29-1 and TRBJ2-7, with TRBD1 matching 11 bases. Sequenced: blood. CDR3 loop: CSVTGQGDEQYF. The CDR3 DNA follows: TGCAGCGTAACGGGACAGGGGGACGAGCAGTACTTC.